There are a few counts of the clone carrying this TCR beta chain. Its antigen is undetermined. TCRdb re-derived calls from the RACE reads in MiXCR, one entry per CDR3 protein. Of some 180,000 distinct CDR3 sequences in the sample, more than 20% were seen once. The sample belongs to a study of human T cells and chemical hapten exposure. General study points: Expanded TCRs were compared with controls, and the expanded TCRs formed significantly more large CDR3 similarity clusters.

The CDR3 spans 15 residues. V lost 4 bases and J lost 0, with 14 bases in between. Germline CDR1 reads SGHRS; CDR2 reads YFSETQ. Time point here: patch test 3, about 24 weeks after DPC sensitization. Treatment reported: therapeutic diphenylcyclopropenone sensitization with weekly scalp DPC. Blood draws came before every patch-test application. The TCR comes from a woman aged 40 to 50 with alopecia areata. Some clones in this sample may be carry-over from other donors' samples. Specimen: whole blood, collected in connection with sensitization to the hapten diphenylcyclopropenone (DPC). This chain connects TRBV5-1 to TRBJ2-7, with D possibly being TRBD1 or TRBD2 (5 bases each). CDR3 nucleotides: TGCGCCAGCAGCATCTCCCGGGACCGCTCCTACGAGCAGTACTTC. Protein sequence: CASSISRDRSYEQYF.